Sequencing of this T cell receptor beta chain was carried out in a study of OX40 agonist ivuxolimab in advanced cancers. This CDR3 has 16 residues. Trimming removed 3 bases at V and 5 bases at J, with 17 bases between. CDR1 is SGHTA and CDR2 is FQGNSA in the germline V gene. Clones were sequenced by immunoSEQ multiplex PCR, and TCRdb holds only the in-frame ones, with some missing. The repertoire includes approximately 62,000 clones, approximately 88% of them detected once, and about 5% sits in the top ten. Sample: CD4+ or CD8+ T cells sorted from blood, taken in a trial of the OX40 agonist ivuxolimab. The TCR sequence derives from an adult with an advanced solid tumor such as melanoma, head and neck, liver or kidney cancer. This rearrangement joins TRBV7-2 to TRBJ2-1; either TRBD1 or TRBD2 may supply D (5 bases each). CDR3 residues: CASSLRPLMGDNEQFF. The CDR3 DNA sequence: TGTGCCAGCAGCTTGAGGCCTCTGATGGGGGACAATGAGCAGTTCTTC.